This entry lists 18 T cell receptor beta chains sequenced from one sample in a study of shared clonotypes between healthy human individuals. Produced via immunoSEQ multiplex PCR; TCRdb's table is partial and in-frame only. Of a few million clones listed, more than 80% are singletons. Sequences were obtained from naive CD4+ T cells from PBMCs. Subset defined: CD45RA+ positively selected. These receptor sequences come from a man aged 18 to 29 in good health. Some clones in this sample may be carry-over from other donors' samples.

The chain employs TRBV18 and TRBJ1-3, with 8 nucleotides matching TRBD1. Per germline, CDR1 KGHSH and CDR2 LQKENI. J lost 4 bases, V lost 3 bases, and 5 bases had no gene match. This CDR3 contains 15 residues. The DNA for the CDR3 is TGTGCCAGCTCACCGGGGACAGGCCTCGGAAACACCATATATTTT. This sequence encodes CASSPGTGLGNTIYF.

The V gene is TRBV7-2, the J gene TRBJ2-3; perhaps TRBD2 as D (6 bases). There are 12 residues in the CDR3. Per the germline V gene, CDR1 is SGHTA and CDR2 is FQGNSA. V lost 8 bases, J lost 3 bases, and 9 bases lay in between. CDR3 DNA: TGTGCCAGCCGTAGCGGAACAGATACGCAGTATTTT. It translates to CASRSGTDTQYF.

The rearrangement links TRBV5-1 to TRBJ1-2; the D gene is possibly TRBD1 (5 bases). V dropped 1 base and J dropped 8 bases, with 18 bases sitting between them. This CDR3 is 15 amino acids long. Germline values: CDR1 SGHRS, CDR2 YFSETQ. The CDR3 sequence: CASSLTIINRNGYTF. In DNA form, the CDR3 reads TGCGCCAGCAGCTTGACTATCATTAACAGGAACGGCTACACCTTC.

The rearrangement links TRBV13 to TRBJ1-3; 7 nucleotides match TRBD1. The CDR3 is 16 amino acids. CDR1 is PRHDT and CDR2 is FYEKMQ in the germline V gene (reference sequence). The ends lost 4 bases at V and 0 bases at J; junction bases unmatched: 6. In DNA, the CDR3 is TGTGCCAGCAGCTCCCAGGGACAGTTCTCTGGAAACACCATATATTTT. This translates into CASSSQGQFSGNTIYF.

The CDR3 DNA follows: TGTGCCAGCAGTTCACGGACAGGCGCTATGAACACTGAAGCTTTCTTT. Translated, it gives CASSSRTGAMNTEAFF. V and J are TRBV27 and TRBJ1-1; 7 nucleotides match TRBD1. The germline CDR1 and CDR2 sequences are MNHEY and SMNVEV (reference sequence). The CDR3 contains 16 residues. The ends lost 4 bases at V and 0 bases at J; junction bases unmatched: 8.

The rearrangement links TRBV28 to TRBJ1-2; D is unresolved. The CDR3 has 11 amino acids. Germline V CDR1 and CDR2: MDHEN, SYDVKM. The ends were cut back, 5 bases at V and 6 bases at J, with 7 bases in the middle. The CDR3 DNA is TGTGCCAGCAGTAACACAGATGGCTACACCTTC. Protein: CASSNTDGYTF.

The CDR3 sequence is CASSLGQGLNYRTYEQYF. CDR3 bases: TGCGCCAGCAGCTTGGGACAGGGGCTCAACTACCGCACCTACGAGCAGTACTTC. The V gene is TRBV5-1, the J gene TRBJ2-7, with 8 bases matching TRBD1. Trimming cost V 0 bases and J 2 bases; bases outside gene matches: 13. The CDR3 covers 18 residues. Germline CDR1 reads SGHRS; CDR2 reads YFSETQ. The variable domain in full, completed from reference TRBV5-1 and TRBJ2-7, reads KAGVTQTPRYLIKTRGQQVTLSCSPISGHRSVSWYQQTPGQGLQFLFEYFSETQRNKGNFPGRFSGRQFSNSRSEMNVSTLELGDSALYLCASSLGQGLNYRTYEQYFGPGTRLTVT.

The V and J genes are TRBV28 and TRBJ2-7; 9 bases are shared with TRBD1. Trimming at V came to 6 bases and at J to 5 bases, leaving 5 bases not matched to a gene. Per the germline V gene, CDR1 is MDHEN and CDR2 is SYDVKM. The CDR3 runs to 13 residues. The CDR3 protein is CASSNNRGHEQYF. The CDR3 nucleotides are TGTGCCAGCAGCAATAACAGGGGGCACGAGCAGTACTTC.

The rearrangement joins TRBV18 to TRBJ2-7; the match to TRBD1 covers 7 bases. J gave up 4 bases and V 3 bases, and 9 bases lay outside the gene matches. CDR1 and CDR2 (germline): KGHSH, LQKENI. The CDR3 length is 15 residues. DNA of the CDR3: TGTGCCAGCTCACCCGACAGGGTAGGGGGATACGAGCAGTACTTC. The encoded protein is CASSPDRVGGYEQYF. Full variable domain (remainder filled in from reference TRBV18 and TRBJ2-7): NAGVMQNPRHLVRRRGQEARLRCSPMKGHSHVYWYRQLPEEGLKFMVYLQKENIIDESGMPKERFSAEFPKEGPSILRIQQVVRGDSAAYFCASSPDRVGGYEQYFGPGTRLTVT.

This clone was detected only once. The chain has TRBV19 and TRBJ2-5, with D possibly being TRBD2 (6 bases). V was pared by 5 bases and J by 2 bases, with 12 bases between. CDR1 and CDR2 from the germline V gene are LNHDA and SQIVND (reference sequence). CDR3 length equals 14 residues. The CDR3 loop reads CASSRERTQETQYF. The CDR3 bases are TGTGCCAGTAGTCGGGAGCGGACACAAGAGACCCAGTACTTC.

V gene TRBV5-5 combines with J gene TRBJ2-3, with D possibly matching TRBD2 (6 bases). The V end was cut by 3 bases, the J end by 1 base, with 15 bases between. This CDR3 spans 16 amino acids. Germline V gives CDR1 SGHKS, CDR2 YYEKEE (reference sequence). This chain's CDR3 is CASSSRRGSRTDTQYF. The CDR3, as DNA: TGTGCCAGCAGCTCACGGCGGGGTTCCCGCACAGATACGCAGTATTTT.

The J gene is TRBJ1-1, the V gene TRBV6-8; TRBD1 aligns across 7 bases. This CDR3 has 15 amino acids. The germline V gene encodes CDR1 MNHGY and CDR2 SAAAGT. The V segment lost 6 bases and the J segment 1 base; nucleotides outside the gene matches: 8. Here the CDR3 reads CASRDRVSTNTEAFF. In DNA, the CDR3 is TGTGCCAGCAGAGACAGGGTCTCTACGAACACTGAAGCTTTCTTT.

V gene TRBV5-1 combines with J gene TRBJ2-2; no reliable D call. This CDR3 spans 13 amino acids. The V end was cut by 3 bases, the J end by 7 bases, with 10 bases between. The germline V gene has CDR1 SGHRS and CDR2 YFSETQ. The CDR3 nucleotides read TGCGCCAGCAGCTCCAGTTCGGGCGGGGAGCTGTTTTTT. Translated: CASSSSSGGELFF.

The chain has TRBV15 and TRBJ2-7, with TRBD1 matching 10 bases. J lost 4 bases, V lost 5 bases, and 5 bases had no gene match. Germline V gene sequence: CDR1 LNHNV, CDR2 YYDKDF (reference sequence). The CDR3 covers 14 residues. CDR3 protein: CATSVGQGWYEQYF. The CDR3 nucleotides read TGTGCCACCAGCGTGGGACAGGGGTGGTACGAGCAGTACTTC. Based on the CDR3 plus reference TRBV15 and TRBJ2-7, the full variable domain is DAMVIQNPRYQVTQFGKPVTLSCSQTLNHNVMYWYQQKSSQAPKLLFHYYDKDFNNEADTPDNFQSRRPNTSFCFLDIRSPGLGDTAMYLCATSVGQGWYEQYFGPGTRLTVT.

The CDR3 is CASSQVVGSGELFF. Here the CDR3 DNA reads TGTGCCAGCAGCCAAGTGGTAGGGTCCGGGGAGCTGTTTTTT. V usage is TRBV14 and J usage is TRBJ2-2; D gene ambiguous. CDR1 and CDR2 from the germline V gene are SGHDN and FVKESK. The CDR3 contains 14 residues. Trimming pared 1 base from V and 6 bases from J, leaving 9 bases between.

The chain is built from TRBV5-4 and TRBJ2-2; D is possibly TRBD2 (5 bases). V lost 1 base, J lost 4 bases, and 11 bases lay in between. The CDR3 spans 15 residues. Germline V lookup: CDR1 SGHNT, CDR2 YYREEE (reference sequence). CDR3 sequence: CASSLFGVVTGELFF. The CDR3 region has the DNA TGTGCCAGCAGCTTGTTCGGGGTCGTCACCGGGGAGCTGTTTTTT. Full variable domain (outside the CDR3, taken from reference TRBV5-4 and TRBJ2-2): ETGVTQSPTHLIKTRGQQVTLRCSSQSGHNTVSWYQQALGQGPQFIFQYYREEENGRGNFPPRFSGLQFPNYSSELNVNALELDDSALYLCASSLFGVVTGELFFGEGSRLTVL.

For this clone: This same CDR3 is encoded by further DNA sequences in the sample. This sequence joins TRBV28 and TRBJ1-2, with 8 bases aligning to TRBD1. CDR1 is MDHEN, CDR2 SYDVKM, per germline. The junction had 3 bases not matched to a gene; V was cut back by 5 bases and J by 4 bases. The CDR3 contains 13 residues. In DNA, the CDR3 is TGTGCCAGCAGTCTCGACAGGGGCTATGGCTACACCTTC. Its protein product is CASSLDRGYGYTF.

The J gene is TRBJ1-1, the V gene TRBV5-1; D might be TRBD1 (6 bases). With 5 bases removed from V and 0 bases from J, the gap between germline ends came to 17 bases. Germline V gene sequence: CDR1 SGHRS, CDR2 YFSETQ. The CDR3 is made up of 16 amino acids. CDR3 DNA sequence: TGCGCCAGCAGTCAAAGTGTAGACAGGATGAACACTGAAGCTTTCTTT. Its translation is CASSQSVDRMNTEAFF.